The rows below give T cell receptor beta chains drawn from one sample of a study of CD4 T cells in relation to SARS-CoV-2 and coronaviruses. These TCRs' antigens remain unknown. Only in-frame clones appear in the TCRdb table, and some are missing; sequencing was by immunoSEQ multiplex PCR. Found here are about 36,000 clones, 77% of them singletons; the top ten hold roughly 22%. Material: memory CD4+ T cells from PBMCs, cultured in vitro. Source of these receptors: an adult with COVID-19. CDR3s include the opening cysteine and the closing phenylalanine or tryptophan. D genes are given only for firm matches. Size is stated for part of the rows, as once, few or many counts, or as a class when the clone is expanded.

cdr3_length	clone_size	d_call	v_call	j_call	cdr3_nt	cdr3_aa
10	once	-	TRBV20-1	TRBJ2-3	TGCAGTGCTAGCGCAGATACGCAGTATTTT	CSASADTQYF
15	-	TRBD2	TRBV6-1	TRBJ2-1	TGTGCCAGCAGATTACCGGGACTAGCAAGCGATGAGCAGTTCTTC	CASRLPGLASDEQFF
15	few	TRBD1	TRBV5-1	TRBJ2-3	TGCGCCAGCAGCCGACTCGACAGGGACACAGATACGCAGTATTTT	CASSRLDRDTDTQYF
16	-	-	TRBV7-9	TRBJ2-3	TGTGCCAGCAGCTTAGCGGGGCGCGGCAACACAGATACGCAGTATTTT	CASSLAGRGNTDTQYF
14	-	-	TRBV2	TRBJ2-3	TGTGCCAGCAGTCAGCGGACTAGCACAGATACGCAGTATTTT	CASSQRTSTDTQYF
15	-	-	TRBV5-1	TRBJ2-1	TGCGCCAGCAGCTTGAGAGGGGCCCTAGGGGATGAGCAGTTCTTC	CASSLRGALGDEQFF
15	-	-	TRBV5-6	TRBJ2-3	TGTGCCAGCAGCTTGGTTAGGAGAGCGGGAGATACGCAGTATTTT	CASSLVRRAGDTQYF
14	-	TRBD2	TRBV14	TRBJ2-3	TGTGCCAGCAGACTCAGCGGGGGGACAGATACGCAGTATTTT	CASRLSGGTDTQYF
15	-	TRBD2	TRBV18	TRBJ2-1	TGTGCCAGCTCACCTCAAGAGACTAGCGTAACTGAGCAGTTCTTC	CASSPQETSVTEQFF
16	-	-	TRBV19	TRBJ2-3	TGTGCCAGGAAAAACAGCGTTTCGGATATTGTGGATACGCAGTATTTT	CARKNSVSDIVDTQYF
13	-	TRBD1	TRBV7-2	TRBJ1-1	TGTGCCAGCAGTTCACCCGACAGGGGGCGAGCTTTCTTT	CASSSPDRGRAFF
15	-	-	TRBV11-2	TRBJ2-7	TGTGCCAGCAGCTCTACAGGGGGGGGCTCCTACGAGCAGTACTTC	CASSSTGGGSYEQYF
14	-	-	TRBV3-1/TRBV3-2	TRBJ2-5	TGTGCCAGCAGCCAAGATCGCGTTGTTGATACCCAGTACTTC	CASSQDRVVDTQYF
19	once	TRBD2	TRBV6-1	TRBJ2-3	TGTGCCAGCAGTGAAAGGGATCTCGGGAGCGGGAGGGCCGCAGATACGCAGTATTTT	CASSERDLGSGRAADTQYF
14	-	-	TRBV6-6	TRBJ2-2	TGTGCCAGCAGTTATAGGCAGCACACCGGGGAGCTGTTTTTT	CASSYRQHTGELFF
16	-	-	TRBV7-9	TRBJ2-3	TGTGCCAGCAGCCCCGCCCGGCGAGATTACACAGATACGCAGTATTTT	CASSPARRDYTDTQYF
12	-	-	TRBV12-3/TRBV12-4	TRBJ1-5	TGTGCCAGCACCCGCTCCAATCAGCCCCAGCATTTT	CASTRSNQPQHF